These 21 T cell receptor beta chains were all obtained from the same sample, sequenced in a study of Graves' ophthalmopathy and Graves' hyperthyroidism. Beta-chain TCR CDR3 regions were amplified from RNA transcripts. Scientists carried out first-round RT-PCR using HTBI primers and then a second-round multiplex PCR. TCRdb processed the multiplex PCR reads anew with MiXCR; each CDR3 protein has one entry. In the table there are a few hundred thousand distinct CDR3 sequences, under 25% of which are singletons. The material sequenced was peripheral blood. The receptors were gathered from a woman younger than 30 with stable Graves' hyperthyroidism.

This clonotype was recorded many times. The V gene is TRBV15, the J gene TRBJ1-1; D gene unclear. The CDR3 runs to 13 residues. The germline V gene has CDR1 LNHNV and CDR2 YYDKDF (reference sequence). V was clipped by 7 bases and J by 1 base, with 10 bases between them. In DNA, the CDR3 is TGTGCCACCATATCACCCACGAACACTGAAGCTTTCTTT. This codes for CATISPTNTEAFF.

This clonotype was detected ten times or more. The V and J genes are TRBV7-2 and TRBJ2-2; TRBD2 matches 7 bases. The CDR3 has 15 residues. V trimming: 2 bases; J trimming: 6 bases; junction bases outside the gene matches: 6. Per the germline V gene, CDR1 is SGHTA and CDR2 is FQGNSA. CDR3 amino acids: CASSLRGGSAGELFF. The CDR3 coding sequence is TGTGCCAGCAGCTTAAGGGGCGGGAGCGCCGGGGAGCTGTTTTTT.

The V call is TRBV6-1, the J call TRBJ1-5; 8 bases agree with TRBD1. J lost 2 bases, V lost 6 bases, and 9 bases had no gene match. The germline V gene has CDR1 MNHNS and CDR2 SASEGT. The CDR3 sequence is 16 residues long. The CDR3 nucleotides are TGTGCCAGCAGAGACGGACAGGGAATGGGCAATCAGCCCCAGCATTTT. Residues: CASRDGQGMGNQPQHF.

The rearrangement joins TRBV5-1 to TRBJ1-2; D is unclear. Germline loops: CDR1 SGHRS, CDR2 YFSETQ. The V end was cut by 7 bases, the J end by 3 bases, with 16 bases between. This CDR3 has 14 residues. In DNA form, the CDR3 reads TGCGCCAGCCACTGGGGAGGGCCGGACTATGGCTACACCTTC. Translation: CASHWGGPDYGYTF.

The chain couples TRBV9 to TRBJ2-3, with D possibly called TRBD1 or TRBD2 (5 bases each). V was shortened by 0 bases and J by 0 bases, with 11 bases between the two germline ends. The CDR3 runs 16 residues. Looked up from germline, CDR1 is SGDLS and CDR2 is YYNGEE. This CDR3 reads CASSVAGTASTDTQYF. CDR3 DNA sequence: TGTGCCAGCAGCGTAGCTGGGACGGCTAGCACAGATACGCAGTATTTT.

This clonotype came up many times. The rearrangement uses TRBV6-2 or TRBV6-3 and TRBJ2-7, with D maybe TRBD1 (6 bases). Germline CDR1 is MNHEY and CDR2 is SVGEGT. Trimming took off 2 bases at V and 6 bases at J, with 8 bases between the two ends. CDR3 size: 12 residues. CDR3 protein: CASSYNRVEQYF. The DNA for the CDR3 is TGTGCCAGCAGTTACAACAGGGTCGAGCAGTACTTC.

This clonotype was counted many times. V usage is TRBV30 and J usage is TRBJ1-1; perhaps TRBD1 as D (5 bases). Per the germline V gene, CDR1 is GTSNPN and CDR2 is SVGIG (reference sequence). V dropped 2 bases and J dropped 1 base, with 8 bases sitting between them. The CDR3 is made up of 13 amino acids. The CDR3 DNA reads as TGTGCCTGGAGTTTTGGGACGAACACTGAAGCTTTCTTT. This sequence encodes CAWSFGTNTEAFF.

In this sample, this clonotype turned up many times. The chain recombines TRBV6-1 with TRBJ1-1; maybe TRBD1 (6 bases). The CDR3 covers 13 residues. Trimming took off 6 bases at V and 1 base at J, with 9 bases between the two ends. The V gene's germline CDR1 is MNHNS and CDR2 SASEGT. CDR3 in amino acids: CASRGAGNTEAFF. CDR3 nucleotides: TGTGCCAGCAGGGGGGCGGGGAACACTGAAGCTTTCTTT.

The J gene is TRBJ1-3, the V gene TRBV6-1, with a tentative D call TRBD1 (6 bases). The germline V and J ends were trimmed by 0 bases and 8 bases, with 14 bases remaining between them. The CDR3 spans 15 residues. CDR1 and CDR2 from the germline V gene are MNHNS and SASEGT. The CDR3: CASSEAGGRSDTIYF. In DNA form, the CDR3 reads TGTGCCAGCAGTGAAGCGGGGGGCAGGTCGGACACCATATATTTT.

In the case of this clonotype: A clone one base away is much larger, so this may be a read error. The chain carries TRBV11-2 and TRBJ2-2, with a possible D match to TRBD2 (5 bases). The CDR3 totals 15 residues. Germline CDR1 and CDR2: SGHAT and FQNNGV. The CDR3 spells CASSLMLGNTGELCF. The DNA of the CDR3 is TGTGCCAGCAGCTTAATGTTGGGGAACACCGGGGAGCTGTGTTTT.

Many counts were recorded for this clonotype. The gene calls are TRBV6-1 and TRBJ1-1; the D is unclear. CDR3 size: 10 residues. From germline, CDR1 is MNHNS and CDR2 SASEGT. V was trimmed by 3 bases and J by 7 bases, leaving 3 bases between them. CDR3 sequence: CASSEFEAFF. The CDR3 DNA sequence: TGTGCCAGCAGTGAGTTTGAAGCTTTCTTT.

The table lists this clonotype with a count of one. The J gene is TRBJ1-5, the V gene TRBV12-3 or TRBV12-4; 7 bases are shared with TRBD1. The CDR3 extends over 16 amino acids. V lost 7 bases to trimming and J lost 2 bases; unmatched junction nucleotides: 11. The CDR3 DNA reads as TGTGCCAGCAAGGACAGGTTGGGATCCGGCAATCAGCCCCAGCATTTT. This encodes CASKDRLGSGNQPQHF.

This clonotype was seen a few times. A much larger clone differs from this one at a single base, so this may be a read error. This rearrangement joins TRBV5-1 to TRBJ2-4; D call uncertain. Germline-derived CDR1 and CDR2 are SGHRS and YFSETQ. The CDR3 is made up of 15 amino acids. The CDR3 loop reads CASSLVPSTKNIKYF. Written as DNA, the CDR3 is TGCGCCAGCAGCTTGGTTCCGTCTACCAAAAACATTAAGTACTTC.

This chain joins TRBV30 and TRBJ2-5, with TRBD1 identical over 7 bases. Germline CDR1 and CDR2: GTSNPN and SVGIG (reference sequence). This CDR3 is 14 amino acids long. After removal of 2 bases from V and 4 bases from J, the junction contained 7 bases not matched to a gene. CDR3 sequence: CAWSSQTGRETQYF. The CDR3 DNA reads TGTGCCTGGAGTTCACAGACAGGGAGAGAGACCCAGTACTTC.

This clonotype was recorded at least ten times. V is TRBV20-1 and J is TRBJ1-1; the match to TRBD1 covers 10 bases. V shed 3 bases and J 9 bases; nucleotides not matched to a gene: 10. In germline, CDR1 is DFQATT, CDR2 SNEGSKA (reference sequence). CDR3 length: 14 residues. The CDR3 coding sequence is TGCAGTGCTAGGGGACCTCCGGGACAGGGGAAAGCTTTCTTT. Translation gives CSARGPPGQGKAFF.

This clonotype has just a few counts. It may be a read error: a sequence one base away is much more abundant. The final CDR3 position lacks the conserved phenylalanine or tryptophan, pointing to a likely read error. The CDR3 DNA follows: TGCAGTGCTACAAGGACCAGGAACACTGAAGCTTTCCTT. Its protein is CSATRTRNTEAFL. The chain carries TRBV20-1 and TRBJ1-1; unclear D gene. Germline values: CDR1 DFQATT, CDR2 SNEGSKA (reference sequence). V dropped 4 bases and J dropped 1 base, with 10 bases sitting between them. CDR3 length: 13 residues.

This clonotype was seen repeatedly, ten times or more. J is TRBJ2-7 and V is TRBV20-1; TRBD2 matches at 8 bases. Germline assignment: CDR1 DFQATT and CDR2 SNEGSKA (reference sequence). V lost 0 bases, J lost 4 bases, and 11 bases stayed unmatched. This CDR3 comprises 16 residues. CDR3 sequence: CSARDSKREFIYEQYF. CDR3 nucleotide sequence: TGCAGTGCTAGAGATTCTAAGCGGGAGTTTATATACGAGCAGTACTTC.

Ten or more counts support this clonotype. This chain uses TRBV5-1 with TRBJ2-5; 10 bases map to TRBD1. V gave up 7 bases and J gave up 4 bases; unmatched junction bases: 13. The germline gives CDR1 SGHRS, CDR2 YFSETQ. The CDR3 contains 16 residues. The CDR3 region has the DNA TGCGCCAGCGGCCCCGGCGGGACAGGGGAAGGAGAGACCCAGTACTTC. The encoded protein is CASGPGGTGEGETQYF.

CDR3 coding DNA: TGCAGTGCTAGAGATCCCGCCCGCTCCTATAATTCACCCCTCCACTTT. It translates to CSARDPARSYNSPLHF. The chain is built from TRBV20-1 and TRBJ1-6; the D is unclear. Germline lookup yields CDR1 DFQATT and CDR2 SNEGSKA (reference sequence). This CDR3 comprises 16 residues. V lost 0 bases, J lost 0 bases, and 9 bases lay in between.

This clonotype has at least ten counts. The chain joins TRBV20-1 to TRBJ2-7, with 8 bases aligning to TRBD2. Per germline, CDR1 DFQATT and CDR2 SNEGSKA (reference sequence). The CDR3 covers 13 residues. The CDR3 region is CSVTSGTTYEQYF. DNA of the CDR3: TGCAGCGTAACTAGCGGCACTACCTACGAGCAGTACTTC.

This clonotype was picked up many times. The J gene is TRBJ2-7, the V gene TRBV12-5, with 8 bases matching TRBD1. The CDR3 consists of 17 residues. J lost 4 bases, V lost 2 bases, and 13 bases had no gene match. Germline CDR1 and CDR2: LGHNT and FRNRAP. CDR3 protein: CASGLLPGQANLYEQYF. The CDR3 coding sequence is TGTGCTAGTGGTTTGCTACCGGGACAGGCGAACTTGTACGAGCAGTACTTC. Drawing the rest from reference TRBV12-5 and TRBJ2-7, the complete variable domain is DARVTQTPRHKVTEMGQEVTMRCQPILGHNTVFWYRQTMMQGLELLAYFRNRAPLDDSGMPKDRFSAEMPDATLATLKIQPSEPRDSAVYFCASGLLPGQANLYEQYFGPGTRLTVT.